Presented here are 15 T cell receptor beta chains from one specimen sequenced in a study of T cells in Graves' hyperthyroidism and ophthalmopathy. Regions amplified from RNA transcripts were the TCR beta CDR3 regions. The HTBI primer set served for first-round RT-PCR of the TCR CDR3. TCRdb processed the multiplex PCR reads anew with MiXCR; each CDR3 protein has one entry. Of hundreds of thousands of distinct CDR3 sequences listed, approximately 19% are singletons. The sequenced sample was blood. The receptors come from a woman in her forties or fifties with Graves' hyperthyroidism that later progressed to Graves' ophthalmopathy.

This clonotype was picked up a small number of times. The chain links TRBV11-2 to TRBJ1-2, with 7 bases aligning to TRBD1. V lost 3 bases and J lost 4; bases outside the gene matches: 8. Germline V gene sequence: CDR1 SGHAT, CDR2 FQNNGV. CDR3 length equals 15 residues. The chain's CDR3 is CASSFEGALGYGYTF. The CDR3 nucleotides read TGTGCCAGCAGCTTCGAGGGGGCTTTAGGCTATGGCTACACCTTC.

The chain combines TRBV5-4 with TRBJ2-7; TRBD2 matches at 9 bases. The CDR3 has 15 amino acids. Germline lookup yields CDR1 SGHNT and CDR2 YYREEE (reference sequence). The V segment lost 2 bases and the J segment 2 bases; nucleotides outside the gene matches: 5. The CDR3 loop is CASSFGASGAYEQYF. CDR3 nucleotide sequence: TGTGCCAGCAGCTTTGGCGCTAGCGGGGCCTACGAGCAGTACTTC.

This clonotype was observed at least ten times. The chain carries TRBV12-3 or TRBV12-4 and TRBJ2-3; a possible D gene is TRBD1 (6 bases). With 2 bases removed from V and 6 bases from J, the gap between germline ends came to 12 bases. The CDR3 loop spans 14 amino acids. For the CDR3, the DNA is TGTGCCAGCAGTTTATCAGGGGAGTGGGATACGCAGTATTTT. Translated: CASSLSGEWDTQYF.

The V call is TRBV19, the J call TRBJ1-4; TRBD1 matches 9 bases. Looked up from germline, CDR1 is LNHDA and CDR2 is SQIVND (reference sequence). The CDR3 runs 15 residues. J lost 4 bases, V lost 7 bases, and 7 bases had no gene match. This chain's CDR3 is CASKTPGQGNEKLFF. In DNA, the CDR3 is TGTGCCAGTAAAACTCCGGGACAGGGTAATGAAAAACTGTTTTTT.

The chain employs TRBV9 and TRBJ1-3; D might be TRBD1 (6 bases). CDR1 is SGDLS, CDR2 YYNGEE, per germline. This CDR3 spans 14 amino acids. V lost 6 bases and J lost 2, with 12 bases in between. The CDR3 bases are TGTGCCAGCAACAGGGAAATCACTGGAAACACCATATATTTT. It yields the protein CASNREITGNTIYF.

The CDR3 coding sequence is TGCGCCAGCAGCTCTGCTGGACTAGCGGGGGGGCAAGTAGATACGCAGTATTTT. Translating gives CASSSAGLAGGQVDTQYF. V and J are TRBV5-1 and TRBJ2-3, with 15 nucleotides matching TRBD2. CDR1 SGHRS and CDR2 YFSETQ come from the germline V gene. The CDR3 runs to 18 residues. V lost 3 bases, J lost 5 bases, and 10 bases stayed unmatched.

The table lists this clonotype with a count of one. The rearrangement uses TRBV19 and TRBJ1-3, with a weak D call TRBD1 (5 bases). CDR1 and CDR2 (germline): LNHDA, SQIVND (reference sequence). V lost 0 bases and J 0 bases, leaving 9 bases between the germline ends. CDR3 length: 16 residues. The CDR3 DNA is TGTGCCAGTAGTATAGATCGGGACTTCTCTGGAAACACCATATATTTT. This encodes CASSIDRDFSGNTIYF.

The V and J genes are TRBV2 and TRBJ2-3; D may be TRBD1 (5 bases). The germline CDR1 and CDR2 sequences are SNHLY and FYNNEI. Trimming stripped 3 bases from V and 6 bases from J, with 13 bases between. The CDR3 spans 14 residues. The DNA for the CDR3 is TGTGCCAGCAGTGAGGTCAGGGTGATGGATACGCAGTATTTT. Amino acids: CASSEVRVMDTQYF.

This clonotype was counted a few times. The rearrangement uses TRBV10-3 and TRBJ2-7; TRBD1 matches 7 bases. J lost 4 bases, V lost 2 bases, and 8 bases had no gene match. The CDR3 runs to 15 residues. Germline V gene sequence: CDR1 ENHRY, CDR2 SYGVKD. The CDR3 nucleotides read TGTGCCATCAGTGAGGGTGAGACAGGGCCGTACGAGCAGTACTTC. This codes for CAISEGETGPYEQYF.

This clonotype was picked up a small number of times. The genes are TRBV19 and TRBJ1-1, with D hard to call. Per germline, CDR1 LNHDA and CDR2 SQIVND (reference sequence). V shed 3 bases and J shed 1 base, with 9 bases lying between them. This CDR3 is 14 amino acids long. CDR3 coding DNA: TGTGCCAGTAGTATTGAACGGGAGAACACTGAAGCTTTCTTT. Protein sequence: CASSIERENTEAFF.

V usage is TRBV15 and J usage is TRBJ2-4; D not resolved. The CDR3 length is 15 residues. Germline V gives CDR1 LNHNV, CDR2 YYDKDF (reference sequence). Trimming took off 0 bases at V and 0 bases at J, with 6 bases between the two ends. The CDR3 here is CATSRETLAKNIQYF. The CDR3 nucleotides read TGTGCCACCAGCAGAGAGACGCTAGCCAAAAACATTCAGTACTTC.

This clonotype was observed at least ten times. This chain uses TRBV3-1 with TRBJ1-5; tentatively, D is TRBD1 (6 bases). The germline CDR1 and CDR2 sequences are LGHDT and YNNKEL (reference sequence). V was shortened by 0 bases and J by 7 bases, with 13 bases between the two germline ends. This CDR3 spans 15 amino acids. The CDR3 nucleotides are TGTGCCAGCAGCCAAGATTTAGGGGGAAGCCAGCCCCAGCATTTT. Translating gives CASSQDLGGSQPQHF.

The CDR3 spells CASSPGTSNWETQYF. CDR3 DNA: TGCGCCAGCAGCCCCGGGACTAGCAATTGGGAGACCCAGTACTTC. This chain uses TRBV5-1 with TRBJ2-5; TRBD2 aligns across 9 bases. Per germline, CDR1 SGHRS and CDR2 YFSETQ. The CDR3 spans 15 residues. V dropped 4 bases and J dropped 5; count of bases not matched to a gene: 9.

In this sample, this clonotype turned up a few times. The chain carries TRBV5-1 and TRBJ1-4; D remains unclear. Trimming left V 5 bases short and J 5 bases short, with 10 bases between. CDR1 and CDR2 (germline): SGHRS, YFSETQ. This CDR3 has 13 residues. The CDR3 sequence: CASRAGENEKLFF. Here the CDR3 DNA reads TGCGCCAGCAGGGCCGGGGAAAATGAAAAACTGTTTTTT. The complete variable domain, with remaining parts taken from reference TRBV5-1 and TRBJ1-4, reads KAGVTQTPRYLIKTRGQQVTLSCSPISGHRSVSWYQQTPGQGLQFLFEYFSETQRNKGNFPGRFSGRQFSNSRSEMNVSTLELGDSALYLCASRAGENEKLFFGSGTQLSVL.

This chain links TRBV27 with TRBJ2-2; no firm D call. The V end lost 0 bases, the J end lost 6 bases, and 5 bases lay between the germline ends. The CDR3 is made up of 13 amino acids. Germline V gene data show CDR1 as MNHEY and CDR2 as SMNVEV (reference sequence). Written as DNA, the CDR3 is TGTGCCAGCAGTTTATCGACTCCCGGGGAGCTGTTTTTT. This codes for CASSLSTPGELFF.